This TCR beta chain appears in the sequencing data of a study of T cell responses to AZD1222 COVID-19 vaccine. The study's findings and limits: Clonal diversity may have been underestimated, and the donors were mostly white British, with more females than males. Per reports, nearly half of all spike-specific TCRs target regions that are unmutated in variants. Recipients of two AZD1222 doses showed rising Spike-specific TCR breadth and depth.

The CDR3 sequence is 15 residues long. The ends lost 5 bases at V and 7 bases at J; junction bases unmatched: 5. Germline-derived CDR1 and CDR2 are SGHVS and FQNEAQ. Measured with immunoSEQ multiplex PCR; TCRdb has only the in-frame clones, and not every one. The sample consists of 200,000 to 250,000 clones, around 94% of them appearing once. With regard to this clone: No antigen is known for it.

Sequencing was performed on peripheral blood, taken 28 days after the second dose of the MenACWY control vaccine. The chain carries TRBV7-8 and TRBJ2-1; 13 positions agree with TRBD2. This TCR was sampled from an adult who received the MenACWY meningococcal vaccine as a control. CDR3 amino acids: CASSPTSGRANEQFF. The CDR3 coding sequence is TGTGCCAGCAGCCCTACTAGCGGGAGGGCAAATGAGCAGTTCTTC.